The rows below give T cell receptor beta chains drawn from one sample of a study of blood T cells in healthy people across ages. MiXCR was run by TCRdb on the 5' RACE reads, yielding one entry per CDR3 protein. Of 1,500,000 or so distinct CDR3 sequences listed, approximately 59% are singletons. What was sequenced was blood. All receptors come from a man younger than 30 in good health. The CDR3 runs from the conserved cysteine through the conserved F or W. Each record gives: CDR3 protein, CDR3 DNA, D gene, J gene, clone size, V gene. A D gene is named only where the DNA matches it firmly. Expanded clones get a size class; other rows say once, few or many, or leave the size out.

CASSPQVAYEQYF TGTGCCAGCAGCCCTCAGGTTGCCTACGAGCAGTACTTC - TRBJ2-7 - TRBV5-6
CSARDDRDTQYF TGCAGTGCTAGAGATGACCGGGATACGCAGTATTTT - TRBJ2-3 few TRBV20-1
CASSLVRARENIQYF TGTGCCAGCAGCTTAGTCAGAGCCAGGGAAAACATTCAGTACTTC - TRBJ2-4 few TRBV7-2
CAIKAGNNEQYF TGTGCCATCAAGGCAGGGAACAACGAGCAGTACTTC - TRBJ2-7 few TRBV10-3
CSARTGTGTGELFF TGCAGCGCCAGGACAGGGACAGGGACCGGGGAGCTGTTTTTT TRBD1 TRBJ2-2 - TRBV29-1
CASSLADRSYVNYGYTF TGTGCCAGCAGCTTAGCAGACAGGTCCTACGTGAACTATGGCTACACCTTC - TRBJ1-2 few TRBV7-9
CASTVLREARRGQETQYF TGTGCCAGCACCGTCCTGCGGGAGGCCCGACGGGGCCAAGAGACCCAGTACTTC TRBD2 TRBJ2-5 - TRBV2
CAIRGAGDQPQHF TGTGCCATCCGGGGGGCAGGGGATCAGCCCCAGCATTTT - TRBJ1-5 few TRBV10-3
CASSYRPTSSKNNEQFF TGTGCCAGCAGCTACCGCCCGACTAGCAGTAAAAACAATGAGCAGTTCTTC TRBD2 TRBJ2-1 few TRBV11-1
CASSPGAGKGNEQFF TGTGCCAGCAGTCCAGGGGCGGGAAAGGGCAATGAGCAGTTCTTC - TRBJ2-1 - TRBV12-3/TRBV12-4
CASSRKGTSGSRGYEQYF TGTGCCAGCAGCCGGAAAGGGACTAGCGGGAGTAGGGGCTACGAGCAGTACTTC TRBD2 TRBJ2-7 - TRBV3-1
CASSLDGGNYEQYF TGTGCCAGCAGCTTGGATGGCGGGAACTACGAGCAGTACTTC - TRBJ2-7 - TRBV7-2
CASSPSSGPGYEQYF TGTGCCAGCAGCCCCTCTAGCGGGCCTGGCTACGAGCAGTACTTC TRBD2 TRBJ2-7 - TRBV11-1
CASSPQGLDIQYF TGCGCCAGCAGCCCACAGGGCCTGGACATTCAGTACTTC - TRBJ2-4 few TRBV4-3
CASTVGYHNEQYF TGTGCCAGCACTGTGGGATATCATAACGAGCAGTACTTC - TRBJ2-7 - TRBV25-1
CASSGWQSPQGAHNVLTF TGTGCCAGCAGTGGATGGCAGAGTCCCCAGGGGGCCCACAACGTCCTGACTTTC TRBD1 TRBJ2-6 - TRBV6-1
CATSRDSGRGQPQHF TGTGCCACCAGCAGAGACTCAGGACGTGGGCAGCCCCAGCATTTT - TRBJ1-5 - TRBV15
CASSPRTSGRVPNEQYF TGCGCCAGCAGCCCAAGGACTAGCGGGAGGGTACCCAATGAGCAGTACTTC TRBD2 TRBJ2-5 few TRBV4-1
CTSRQGQGSPLHF TGTACCAGCAGGCAGGGACAGGGCTCACCCCTCCACTTT TRBD1 TRBJ1-6 - TRBV25-1
CSVESRASGTNEQFF TGCAGCGTTGAGTCCCGGGCTAGCGGGACAAATGAGCAGTTCTTC TRBD2 TRBJ2-1 - TRBV29-1
CASSYIAGLVNEQFF TGTGCCAGCAGCTATATAGCGGGATTAGTCAATGAGCAGTTCTTC TRBD2 TRBJ2-1 - TRBV27
CASSQDYVTVNNEKLFF TGCGCCAGCAGCCAAGATTATGTGACGGTCAATAATGAAAAACTGTTTTTT - TRBJ1-4 once TRBV4-3
CSATSGQGAFYYGYTF TGCAGTGCTACCTCGGGACAGGGCGCGTTCTACTATGGCTACACCTTC TRBD1 TRBJ1-2 - TRBV20-1
CASSSREQFF TGTGCCAGCAGCTCCCGCGAGCAGTTCTTC - TRBJ2-1 - TRBV11-2
CSAPVATEAFF TGCAGCGCCCCCGTGGCCACTGAAGCTTTCTTT - TRBJ1-1 - TRBV29-1
CASSKVDYGYTF TGTGCCAGCAGCAAGGTAGATTATGGCTACACCTTC - TRBJ1-2 once TRBV21-1
CSASGGQPLYYGYTF TGCAGTGCTAGTGGTGGTCAGCCCTTGTACTATGGCTACACCTTC - TRBJ1-2 - TRBV20-1
CASSSSGASSYNEQFF TGTGCCAGCAGTTCTAGCGGGGCCAGCTCCTACAATGAGCAGTTCTTC TRBD2 TRBJ2-1 many TRBV6-6
CASSSRGRSYGYTF TGTGCCAGCAGCTCCAGGGGGCGTAGCTATGGCTACACCTTC TRBD1 TRBJ1-2 few TRBV28
CASSPRTGSSEQYF TGTGCCAGCAGTCCTAGGACAGGTTCCTCCGAGCAGTACTTC TRBD1 TRBJ2-7 few TRBV27
CASSWTTGTSFRVYEQYF TGTGCCAGCAGCTGGACGACTGGGACTAGTTTTCGTGTCTACGAGCAGTACTTC TRBD2 TRBJ2-7 - TRBV7-2
CSVGDPTTEAFF TGCAGCGTGGGGGACCCAACCACTGAAGCTTTCTTT - TRBJ1-1 - TRBV29-1
CASSPRGVSGYEQFF TGCGCCAGCAGCCCCCGCGGCGTATCAGGCTATGAGCAGTTCTTC - TRBJ2-1 - TRBV5-1